The 18 T cell receptor beta chains given below trace back to one sample, sequenced in a study of cytomegalovirus exposure and HLA in healthy donors. This PCR relied on a set of 60 Vbeta primers and 13 Jbeta primers. The method was immunoSEQ multiplex PCR; TCRdb's version includes in-frame clones alone and lacks a portion of them. Counted here are some 130,000 clones, over 60% occurring once; the ten biggest clones make up 2% to 2.5%. The material sequenced was PBMCs. Source of these receptors: a man aged 25-45 years in good health and CMV-seronegative.

The sample holds a few counts of this clone. The V gene is TRBV29-1, the J gene TRBJ2-2; no reliable D call. The V end was cut by 4 bases, the J end by 4 bases, with 4 bases between. This CDR3 contains 11 residues. Germline V gene data show CDR1 as SQVTM and CDR2 as ANQGSEA. The CDR3 coding sequence is TGCAGCGTTGGGGCCACCGGGGAGCTGTTTTTT. Its translation is CSVGATGELFF.

V gene TRBV27 combines with J gene TRBJ2-7, with 9 bases matching TRBD1. The CDR3 sequence is 16 residues long. Germline assignment: CDR1 MNHEY and CDR2 SMNVEV (reference sequence). With V trimmed by 0 bases and J by 2 bases, 5 bases remained unmatched. In DNA form, the CDR3 reads TGTGCCAGCAGTTTATCGAGGACAGGGGCACCCTACGAGCAGTACTTC. Its protein is CASSLSRTGAPYEQYF.

Points on this clone: The sample contains more than one DNA sequence encoding this CDR3. The chain is built from TRBV6-5 and TRBJ1-5; D is uncertain. V dropped 6 bases and J dropped 0 bases, with 12 bases sitting between them. Germline CDR1 and CDR2: MNHEY and SVGAGI. The CDR3 loop spans 15 amino acids. CDR3 in DNA: TGTGCCAGCAGCAGGCAGGCATATAGCAATCAGCCCCAGCATTTT. This codes for CASSRQAYSNQPQHF.

This clone was observed a handful of times. This chain uses TRBV7-6 with TRBJ2-7; a possible D gene is TRBD1 (6 bases). Trimming took off 4 bases at V and 3 bases at J, with 10 bases between the two ends. This CDR3 contains 13 residues. From germline, CDR1 is SGHVS and CDR2 FNYEAQ. The CDR3 coding sequence is TGTGCCAGCAGCTCGGACAGTTTCTACGAGCAGTACTTC. Translated, it gives CASSSDSFYEQYF.

The chain uses TRBV6-5 and TRBJ2-2, with 8 nucleotides matching TRBD2. Unmatched junction bases numbered 9, after V lost 7 bases and J lost 5 bases. The CDR3 extends over 15 amino acids. Germline assignment: CDR1 MNHEY and CDR2 SVGAGI. This chain's CDR3 is CASTRSGSWTGELFF. As DNA, the CDR3 is TGTGCCAGCACCAGAAGCGGGAGCTGGACCGGGGAGCTGTTTTTT.

The rearrangement links TRBV30 to TRBJ1-2; TRBD1 agrees at 9 bases. The germline CDR1 and CDR2 sequences are GTSNPN and SVGIG (reference sequence). The CDR3 totals 11 residues. V trimming: 3 bases; J trimming: 12 bases; junction bases outside the gene matches: 5. The CDR3 loop is CAWSPGQGNTF. The CDR3 bases are TGTGCCTGGAGCCCTGGACAGGGGAACACCTTC.

The V and J genes are TRBV18 and TRBJ2-1, with 13 bases fitting TRBD2. Germline loops: CDR1 KGHSH, CDR2 LQKENI. There are 14 residues in the CDR3. Losses at the gene ends were 6 bases for V and 9 bases for J; bases not matched to a gene: 5. The CDR3 spells CASSTGLAGSEQFF. CDR3 bases: TGTGCCAGCTCCACGGGACTAGCGGGAAGTGAGCAGTTCTTC.

The chain couples TRBV28 to TRBJ2-5; 8 bases align to TRBD1. V gave up 5 bases and J gave up 5 bases; unmatched junction bases: 13. This CDR3 is 16 amino acids long. Per germline, CDR1 MDHEN and CDR2 SYDVKM. CDR3 coding DNA: TGTGCCAGCAGTCCGCCCCGGACAGGGACGGTGGAGACCCAGTACTTC. Its translation: CASSPPRTGTVETQYF.

This clone was counted once. The chain combines TRBV7-8 with TRBJ2-7, with TRBD2 matching over 8 bases. Unmatched junction bases numbered 2, after V lost 1 base and J lost 6 bases. This CDR3 is 13 amino acids long. Per germline, CDR1 SGHVS and CDR2 FQNEAQ. CDR3 region: CASSLEAGVEQYF. CDR3 in DNA: TGTGCCAGCAGCTTAGAAGCGGGGGTCGAGCAGTACTTC.

The V call is TRBV27, the J call TRBJ2-3, with TRBD1 identical over 7 bases. With V trimmed by 8 bases and J by 4 bases, 6 bases remained unmatched. This CDR3 is built from 13 residues. Germline values: CDR1 MNHEY, CDR2 SMNVEV (reference sequence). The CDR3 nucleotides are TGTGCCAGCCGGAGGACAGGCGCAGATACGCAGTATTTT. Amino acids: CASRRTGADTQYF.

V usage is TRBV9 and J usage is TRBJ2-2; the D gene is possibly TRBD1 (6 bases). Between the trimmed V and J ends, which lost 4 bases and 5 bases, there was a span of 12 bases. CDR1 and CDR2 from the germline V gene are SGDLS and YYNGEE. The CDR3 is made up of 14 amino acids. The CDR3 spells CASSTHRVTGELFF. Here the CDR3 DNA reads TGTGCCAGCAGCACACACAGGGTTACCGGGGAGCTGTTTTTT.

The chain carries TRBV2 and TRBJ1-2; 8 bases are a match to TRBD1. J was trimmed by 0 bases and V by 5 bases; bases with no gene match: 5. This CDR3 contains 15 residues. From germline, CDR1 is SNHLY and CDR2 FYNNEI. CDR3 in DNA: TGTGCCAGCAGTTACCAGGGGGCTCCTAACTATGGCTACACCTTC. It yields the protein CASSYQGAPNYGYTF.

The V gene is TRBV5-5, the J gene TRBJ2-5; TRBD1 matches 7 bases. V lost 5 bases to trimming and J lost 1 base; unmatched junction nucleotides: 8. The CDR3 runs to 15 residues. Looked up from germline, CDR1 is SGHKS and CDR2 is YYEKEE (reference sequence). CDR3 coding DNA: TGTGCCAGCAGACCCTGGACAGGTGCCCAAGAGACCCAGTACTTC. This codes for CASRPWTGAQETQYF.

The chain employs TRBV7-9 and TRBJ2-2; TRBD2 agrees at 9 bases. Germline assignment: CDR1 SEHNR and CDR2 FQNEAQ (reference sequence). The ends lost 5 bases at V and 0 bases at J; junction bases unmatched: 7. The CDR3 has 17 amino acids. The CDR3 sequence is CASSPGLAQANTGELFF. In DNA form, the CDR3 reads TGTGCCAGCAGCCCAGGACTAGCGCAAGCGAACACCGGGGAGCTGTTTTTT.

The J gene is TRBJ2-3, the V gene TRBV19; D is ambiguous. The CDR3 length is 15 residues. Germline loops: CDR1 LNHDA, CDR2 SQIVND (reference sequence). V was pared by 1 base and J by 2 bases, with 10 bases between. In DNA, the CDR3 is TGTGCCAGTAGTATAGGTGTGGAGTCCACAGATACGCAGTATTTT. Its protein is CASSIGVESTDTQYF.

The V and J genes are TRBV19 and TRBJ2-7; D call uncertain. V lost 9 bases and J lost 2, with 17 bases in between. The CDR3 has 14 residues. CDR1 and CDR2 from the germline V gene are LNHDA and SQIVND (reference sequence). DNA of the CDR3: TGTGCCAGCCACAGCAGATTGCAACCCTACGAGCAGTACTTC. Encoded protein: CASHSRLQPYEQYF.

The V gene is TRBV6-1, the J gene TRBJ2-7, with 7 bases identical to TRBD2. Germline CDR1 and CDR2: MNHNS and SASEGT. After removal of 4 bases from V and 5 bases from J, the junction contained 8 bases not matched to a gene. The CDR3 runs 14 residues. The CDR3 spells CASSGGGVMDEQYF. In nucleotides, the CDR3 is TGTGCCAGCAGTGGGGGGGGAGTAATGGACGAGCAGTACTTC.

This clone was seen only a few times. The CDR3 spells CASSYTGTLHQHF. Written as DNA, the CDR3 is TGTGCCAGTAGTTATACAGGGACATTACACCAGCATTTT. V usage is TRBV19 and J usage is TRBJ1-5; TRBD1 might be the D (6 bases). Trimming pared 5 bases from V and 12 bases from J, leaving 17 bases between. Per germline, CDR1 LNHDA and CDR2 SQIVND (reference sequence). This CDR3 comprises 13 residues. Together with reference TRBV19 and TRBJ1-5, the CDR3 gives the full variable domain: DGGITQSPKYLFRKEGQNVTLSCEQNLNHDAMYWYRQDPGQGLRLIYYSQIVNDFQKGDIAEGYSVSREKKESFPLTVTSAQKNPTAFYLCASSYTGTLHQHFGDGTRLSIL.